This T cell receptor beta chain was observed in a study of cytomegalovirus exposure and HLA in healthy donors. This CDR3 comprises 15 residues. The germline V gene encodes CDR1 LNHDA and CDR2 SQIVND (reference sequence). Trimming shortened V by 10 bases and J by 5 bases, and 21 bases separated the two germline ends. The PCR contained 60 Vbeta and 13 Jbeta primers. Produced via immunoSEQ multiplex PCR; TCRdb's table is partial and in-frame only. The top ten hold roughly 5% of the sample, which has 99,000 or so clones, over 9% seen once. This clone was observed a few times. The target antigen is unknown. Study results and caveats: What a later analysis showed was that several of the most significant clusters appeared linked to common viral pathogens.

The sequence was obtained from a man in his forties in good health and CMV-seropositive. The specimen was PBMCs. The J gene is TRBJ2-1, the V gene TRBV19, with D tentatively TRBD2 (5 bases). The CDR3 region has the DNA TGTGCCATTTCGAGCTGGGAGAACAACCACAATGAGCAGTTCTTC. This gives the protein CAISSWENNHNEQFF. Combining the CDR3 with reference TRBV19 and TRBJ2-1 gives the whole variable domain DGGITQSPKYLFRKEGQNVTLSCEQNLNHDAMYWYRQDPGQGLRLIYYSQIVNDFQKGDIAEGYSVSREKKESFPLTVTSAQKNPTAFYLCAISSWENNHNEQFFGPGTRLTVL.